The sequence of this T cell receptor beta chain was determined in a study of CD8 T cells in Susac syndrome. Overall study context: At the time their blood was drawn, patients with Susac syndrome were either therapy-naive, on corticosteroids (with some of them also receiving intravenous immunoglobulin), or on intravenous immunoglobulin alone. The study, taken as a whole, reports: Within Susac syndrome CD4+ T cell repertoires, clonal expansion was not evident.

RNA amounts of 0.5 to 1 ug underwent reverse transcription with random hexamers. TCRdb redid the calling of the immunoSEQ multiplex PCR reads with MiXCR, one entry per CDR3 protein. The sample carries around 230,000 distinct CDR3 sequences, about 96% recorded once. TCR beta sequences were obtained from blood CD8+ and CD4+ T cells. The authors negatively isolated CD8+ and CD4+ T cells and FACS-enriched TEMRA cells. There are a few counts of this clonotype. Antigen: not known. The CDR3 runs 12 residues. With 4 bases removed from V and 9 bases from J, the gap between germline ends came to 11 bases. Germline V CDR1 and CDR2: MGHRA, YSYEKL.

The TCR originated in a human donor with Susac syndrome. The sequenced sample consisted of CD4+ T cells from PBMCs. This chain links TRBV4-1 with TRBJ2-3; D may be TRBD2 (6 bases). The CDR3 coding sequence is TGCGCCAGCAGCCTAACGGCGGGGACGCAGTATTTT. Its translation: CASSLTAGTQYF.